These 14 T cell receptor beta chains originate from one sample sequenced in a study of molecular identifiers for immune sequencing clone quantification. TCRdb re-derived calls from the PCR reads in MiXCR, one entry per CDR3 protein. The data contain about 320,000 distinct CDR3 sequences, 24% of them seen just once; the ten biggest clones take up about 0.71%. Specimen: naive CD8+ T cells from blood, with Jurkat cell RNA spiked in. Subset here: FACS-sorted CD8+CD4-CCR7+CD45RA+ naive T cells. Every receptor here comes from a human donor in good health. Some libraries in this study had Jurkat cell RNA spiked in.

A note on this clonotype: This clone may be a read error of a much larger clone one base away. The CDR3 does not end in the conserved phenylalanine or tryptophan, so this is likely a read error. The rearrangement joins TRBV6-5 to TRBJ1-1, with D maybe TRBD1 (5 bases). V was pared by 4 bases and J by 6 bases, with 12 bases between. This CDR3 region has 13 residues. CDR1 and CDR2 from the germline V gene are MNHEY and SVGAGI. CDR3 DNA: TGTGCCAGCAGTTTCTCAGGGCAATCTGAAGCTTTCTCT. Amino acids: CASSFSGQSEAFS.

This clonotype appeared a few times. The chain is built from TRBV19 and TRBJ2-3; D may be TRBD1 (6 bases). The CDR3 consists of 17 residues. The germline V gene has CDR1 LNHDA and CDR2 SQIVND (reference sequence). V was trimmed by 0 bases and J by 3 bases, leaving 16 bases between them. The DNA for the CDR3 is TGTGCCAGTAGTATAGATCCGACAGGACTTATGACAGATACGCAGTATTTT. Translating it yields CASSIDPTGLMTDTQYF. The full variable domain, completed using reference TRBV19 and TRBJ2-3, is DGGITQSPKYLFRKEGQNVTLSCEQNLNHDAMYWYRQDPGQGLRLIYYSQIVNDFQKGDIAEGYSVSREKKESFPLTVTSAQKNPTAFYLCASSIDPTGLMTDTQYFGPGTRLTVL.

The chain carries TRBV15 and TRBJ1-1, with D possibly TRBD1 on 5 matching bases. This CDR3 is built from 15 residues. Germline assignment: CDR1 LNHNV and CDR2 YYDKDF (reference sequence). Trimming shortened V by 0 bases and J by 12 bases, and 20 bases separated the two germline ends. In nucleotides, the CDR3 is TGTGCCACCAGCAGAGATCTGGCAGGGAAAAAAGAAACTTTCTTT. The encoded protein is CATSRDLAGKKETFF. The full variable domain, in which reference TRBV15 and TRBJ1-1 provide the parts outside the CDR3, is DAMVIQNPRYQVTQFGKPVTLSCSQTLNHNVMYWYQQKSSQAPKLLFHYYDKDFNNEADTPDNFQSRRPNTSFCFLDIRSPGLGDTAMYLCATSRDLAGKKETFFGQGTRLTVV.

With regard to this clonotype: The conserved phenylalanine or tryptophan normally closing the CDR3 is absent here, so this likely arose from a read error. The V call is TRBV5-6, the J call TRBJ2-7; D is unresolved. Trimming removed 4 bases at V and 0 bases at J, with 11 bases between. This CDR3 is 14 amino acids long. Per germline, CDR1 SGHDT and CDR2 YYEEEE. CDR3 sequence: CASSPSQGSYEQYS. The CDR3 DNA reads as TGTGCCAGCAGCCCGTCTCAAGGCTCCTACGAGCAGTACTCC.

The V and J genes are TRBV7-9 and TRBJ1-1; TRBD1 matches 11 bases. The J segment lost 5 bases and the V segment lost 0 bases, leaving 2 bases of the junction unmatched. In germline, CDR1 is SEHNR, CDR2 FQNEAQ (reference sequence). This CDR3 is built from 15 residues. In DNA form, the CDR3 reads TGTGCCAGCAGCTTAGCGGGACAGGGGGGGACTGAAGCTTTCTTT. Encoded protein: CASSLAGQGGTEAFF.

The chain is built from TRBV12-3 or TRBV12-4 and TRBJ1-1, with D perhaps matching TRBD1 (5 bases). The length of the CDR3 is 14 residues. V shed 0 bases and J shed 1 base, with 6 bases lying between them. The CDR3 DNA is TGTGCCAGCAGTTTAGCGCAGGGGAACACTGAAGCTTTCTTT. It codes for CASSLAQGNTEAFF.

The chain carries TRBV9 and TRBJ2-3; D call uncertain. The CDR3 covers 14 residues. V lost 3 bases, J lost 6 bases, and 14 bases lay in between. Germline V gene lookup returns CDR1 SGDLS and CDR2 YYNGEE. The CDR3 loop reads CASSGDGDLDTQYF. The CDR3 bases are TGTGCCAGCAGCGGAGATGGGGATCTGGATACGCAGTATTTT.

Comments on this clonotype: This may stem from a read error, because a much larger clone lies one nucleotide away. The chain's CDR3 is CASSPAAGGTEAFF. Here the CDR3 DNA reads TGTGCCAGCAGCCCCGCCGCGGGGGGCACTGAAGCTTTCTTT. The chain couples TRBV7-9 to TRBJ1-1; D perhaps matches TRBD1 (5 bases). Germline values: CDR1 SEHNR, CDR2 FQNEAQ (reference sequence). The length of the CDR3 is 14 residues. The ends were cut back, 5 bases at V and 4 bases at J, with 14 bases in the middle.

With respect to this clonotype: A much more abundant neighbour one base away suggests this may be a read error. V and J are TRBV29-1 and TRBJ2-3; 9 bases align to TRBD1. Germline CDR1 is SQVTM and CDR2 is ANQGSEA. CDR3 length: 14 amino acids. The V segment lost 8 bases and the J segment 6 bases; nucleotides outside the gene matches: 12. The CDR3 reads CSLFTGTGTDTQYF. CDR3 nucleotides: TGCAGCCTCTTTACGGGGACAGGGACTGATACGCAGTATTTT.

For this clonotype: This sequence may be a read error, since a much larger clone differs from it by one base. The chain joins TRBV20-1 to TRBJ2-7; D is tentatively TRBD1 or TRBD2 (5 bases each). The germline V gene has CDR1 DFQATT and CDR2 SNEGSKA (reference sequence). This CDR3 region has 13 residues. As DNA, the CDR3 is TGCAGTGTTTGGTGGGGGAGCAGCTACGCGCAGTACTTC. Protein sequence: CSVWWGSSYAQYF.

About this clonotype itself: With a much larger clone just one base away, this may be a read error. The chain is built from TRBV6-6 and TRBJ1-5; D unclear. The CDR3 extends over 13 amino acids. Germline V gene data show CDR1 as MNHNY and CDR2 as SVGAGI (reference sequence). This chain's CDR3 is CAGSFYSNQPQHF. CDR3 DNA sequence: TGTGCCGGCAGTTTCTATAGCAATCAGCCCCAGCATTTT.

This clonotype was observed a few times. This chain links TRBV20-1 with TRBJ2-3, with D perhaps given as TRBD1 or TRBD2 (5 bases each). CDR1 and CDR2 from the germline V gene are DFQATT and SNEGSKA (reference sequence). This CDR3 has 15 residues. Trimming took off 0 bases at V and 7 bases at J, with 17 bases between the two ends. The CDR3 loop reads CSARDVRGQLNTQYF. CDR3 coding DNA: TGCAGTGCTAGAGATGTCCGGGGCCAGTTAAATACGCAGTATTTT.

This chain links TRBV7-2 with TRBJ2-1, with TRBD2 matching 10 bases. V lost 2 bases to trimming and J lost 0 bases; unmatched junction nucleotides: 4. The CDR3 contains 17 residues. The germline CDR1 and CDR2 sequences are SGHTA and FQGNSA. DNA of the CDR3: TGTGCCAGCAGCTTAATGGGACTAGCGAGCTCCTACAATGAGCAGTTCTTC. Translation gives CASSLMGLASSYNEQFF.

V and J are TRBV6-1 and TRBJ2-1, with D maybe TRBD2 (5 bases). Germline values: CDR1 MNHNS, CDR2 SASEGT. V shed 1 base and J shed 0 bases, with 10 bases lying between them. There are 16 residues in the CDR3. The CDR3 nucleotides are TGTGCCAGCAGTGAAGTAAGGGAGAACTCCTACAATGAGCAGTTCTTC. It translates to CASSEVRENSYNEQFF.